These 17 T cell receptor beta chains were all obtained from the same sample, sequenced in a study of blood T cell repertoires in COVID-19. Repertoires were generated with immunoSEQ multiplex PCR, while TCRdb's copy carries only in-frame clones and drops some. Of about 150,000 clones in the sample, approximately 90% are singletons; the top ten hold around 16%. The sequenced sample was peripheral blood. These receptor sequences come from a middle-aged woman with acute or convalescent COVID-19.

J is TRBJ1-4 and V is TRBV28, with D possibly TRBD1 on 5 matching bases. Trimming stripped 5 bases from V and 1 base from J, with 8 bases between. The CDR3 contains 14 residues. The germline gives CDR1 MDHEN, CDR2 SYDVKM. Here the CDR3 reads CASSPGGTNEKLFF. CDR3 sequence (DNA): TGTGCCAGCAGTCCGGGGGGAACTAATGAAAAACTGTTTTTT.

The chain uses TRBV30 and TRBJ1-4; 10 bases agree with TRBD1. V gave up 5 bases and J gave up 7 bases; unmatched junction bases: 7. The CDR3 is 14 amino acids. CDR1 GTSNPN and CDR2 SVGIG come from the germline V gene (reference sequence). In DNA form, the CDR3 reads TGTGCCTGGGCTCCGGGACAGGGGATTGAAAAACTGTTTTTT. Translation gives CAWAPGQGIEKLFF.

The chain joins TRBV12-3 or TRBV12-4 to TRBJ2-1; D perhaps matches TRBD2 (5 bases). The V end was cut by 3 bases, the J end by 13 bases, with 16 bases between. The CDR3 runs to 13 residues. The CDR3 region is CASSFETTRAQFF. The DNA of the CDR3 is TGTGCCAGCAGTTTTGAGACTACCAGAGCACAGTTCTTC.

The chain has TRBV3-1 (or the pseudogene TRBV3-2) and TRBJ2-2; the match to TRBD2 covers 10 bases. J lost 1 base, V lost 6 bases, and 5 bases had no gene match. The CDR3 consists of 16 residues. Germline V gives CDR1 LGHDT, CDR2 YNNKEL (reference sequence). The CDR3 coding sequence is TGTGCCAGCAGTCGAAGGACTAGCGGGAACACCGGGGAGCTGTTTTTT. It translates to CASSRRTSGNTGELFF.

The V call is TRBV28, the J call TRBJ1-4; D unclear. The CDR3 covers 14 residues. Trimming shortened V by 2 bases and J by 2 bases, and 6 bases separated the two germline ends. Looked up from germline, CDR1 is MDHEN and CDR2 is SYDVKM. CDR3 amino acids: CASSLPGTNEKLFF. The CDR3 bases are TGTGCCAGCAGTTTACCGGGGACTAATGAAAAACTGTTTTTT.

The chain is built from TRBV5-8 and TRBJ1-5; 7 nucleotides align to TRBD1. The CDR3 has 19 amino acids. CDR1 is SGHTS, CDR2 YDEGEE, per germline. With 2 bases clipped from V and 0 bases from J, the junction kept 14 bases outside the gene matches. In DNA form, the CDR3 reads TGTGCCAGCAGCTTCCCCACCGGGACAGTGGACTATAGCAATCAGCCCCAGCATTTT. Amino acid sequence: CASSFPTGTVDYSNQPQHF.

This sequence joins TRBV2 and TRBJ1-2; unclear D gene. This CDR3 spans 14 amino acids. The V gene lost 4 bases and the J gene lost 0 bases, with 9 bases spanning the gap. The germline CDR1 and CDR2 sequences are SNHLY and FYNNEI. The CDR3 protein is CASSVREANYGYTF. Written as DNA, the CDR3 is TGTGCCAGCAGTGTAAGGGAGGCTAACTATGGCTACACCTTC. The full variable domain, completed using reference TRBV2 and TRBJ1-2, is EPEVTQTPSHQVTQMGQEVILRCVPISNHLYFYWYRQILGQKVEFLVSFYNNEISEKSEIFDDQFSVERPDGSNFTLKIRSTKLEDSAMYFCASSVREANYGYTFGSGTRLTVV.

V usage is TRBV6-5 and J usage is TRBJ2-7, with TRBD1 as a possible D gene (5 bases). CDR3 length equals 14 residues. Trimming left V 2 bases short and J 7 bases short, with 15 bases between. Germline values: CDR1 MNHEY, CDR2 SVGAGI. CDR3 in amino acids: CASSYRGVGSEQYF. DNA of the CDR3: TGTGCCAGCAGTTACAGGGGCGTGGGTTCTGAGCAGTACTTC.

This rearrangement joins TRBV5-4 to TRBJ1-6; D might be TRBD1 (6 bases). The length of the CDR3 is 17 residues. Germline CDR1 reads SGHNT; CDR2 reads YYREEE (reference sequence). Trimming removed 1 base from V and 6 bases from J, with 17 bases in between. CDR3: CASSLRGSGQTNSPLHF. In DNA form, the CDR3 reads TGTGCCAGCAGCTTGAGAGGGTCAGGACAGACTAATTCACCCCTCCACTTT. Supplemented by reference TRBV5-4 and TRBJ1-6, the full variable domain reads ETGVTQSPTHLIKTRGQQVTLRCSSQSGHNTVSWYQQALGQGPQFIFQYYREEENGRGNFPPRFSGLQFPNYSSELNVNALELDDSALYLCASSLRGSGQTNSPLHFGNGTRLTVT.

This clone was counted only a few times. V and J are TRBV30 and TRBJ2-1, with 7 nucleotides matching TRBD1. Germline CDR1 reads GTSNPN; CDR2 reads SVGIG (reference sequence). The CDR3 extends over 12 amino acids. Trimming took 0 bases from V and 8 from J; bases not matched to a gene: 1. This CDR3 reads CAWSVQGYEQFF. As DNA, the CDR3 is TGTGCCTGGAGTGTACAGGGGTATGAGCAGTTCTTC.

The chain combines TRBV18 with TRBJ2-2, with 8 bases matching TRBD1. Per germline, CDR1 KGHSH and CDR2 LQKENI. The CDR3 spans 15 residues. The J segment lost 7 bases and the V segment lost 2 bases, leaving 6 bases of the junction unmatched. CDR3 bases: TGTGCCAGCTCACCAGGGACAGGCCCCCTCGGGGAGCTGTTTTTT. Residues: CASSPGTGPLGELFF.

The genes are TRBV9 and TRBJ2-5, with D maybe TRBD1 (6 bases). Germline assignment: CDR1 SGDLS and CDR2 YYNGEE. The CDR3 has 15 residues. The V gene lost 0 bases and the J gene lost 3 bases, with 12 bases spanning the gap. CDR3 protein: CASSVAGQTKETQYF. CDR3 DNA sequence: TGTGCCAGCAGCGTAGCAGGACAGACCAAAGAGACCCAGTACTTC.

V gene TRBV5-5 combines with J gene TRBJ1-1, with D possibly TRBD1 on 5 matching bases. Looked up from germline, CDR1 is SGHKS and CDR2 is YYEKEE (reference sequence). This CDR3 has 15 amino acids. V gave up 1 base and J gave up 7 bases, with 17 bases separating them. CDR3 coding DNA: TGTGCCAGCAGCTTGATCAGTGAGGGGAGGATTGAAGCTTTCTTT. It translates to CASSLISEGRIEAFF. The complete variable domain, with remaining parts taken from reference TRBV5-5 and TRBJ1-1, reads DAGVTQSPTHLIKTRGQQVTLRCSPISGHKSVSWYQQVLGQGPQFIFQYYEKEERGRGNFPDRFSARQFPNYSSELNVNALLLGDSALYLCASSLISEGRIEAFFGQGTRLTVV.

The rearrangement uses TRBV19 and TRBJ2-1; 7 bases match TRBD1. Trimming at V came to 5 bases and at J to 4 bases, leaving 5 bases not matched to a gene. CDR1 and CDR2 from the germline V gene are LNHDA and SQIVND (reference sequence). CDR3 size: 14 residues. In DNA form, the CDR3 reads TGTGCCAGTAGTCACGAGGACAGGTACAATGAGCAGTTCTTC. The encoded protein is CASSHEDRYNEQFF.

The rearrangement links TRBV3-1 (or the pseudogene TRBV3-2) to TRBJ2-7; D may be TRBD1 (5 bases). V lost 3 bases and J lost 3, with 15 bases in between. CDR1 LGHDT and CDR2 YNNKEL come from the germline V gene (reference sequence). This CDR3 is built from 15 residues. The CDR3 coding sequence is TGTGCCAGCAGCCACGGCCGACAGTCAAACTACGAGCAGTACTTC. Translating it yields CASSHGRQSNYEQYF.

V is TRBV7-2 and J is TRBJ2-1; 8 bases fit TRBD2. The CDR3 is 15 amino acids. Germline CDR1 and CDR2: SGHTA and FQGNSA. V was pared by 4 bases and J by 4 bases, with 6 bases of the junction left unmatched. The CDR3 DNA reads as TGTGCCAGCAGCTCCTTAGCGGGGACTTACAATGAGCAGTTCTTC. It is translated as CASSSLAGTYNEQFF.

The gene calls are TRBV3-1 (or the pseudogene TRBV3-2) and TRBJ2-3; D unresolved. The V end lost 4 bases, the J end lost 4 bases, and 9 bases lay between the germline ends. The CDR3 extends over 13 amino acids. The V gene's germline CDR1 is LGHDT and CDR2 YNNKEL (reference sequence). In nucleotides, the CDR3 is TGTGCCAGCAGCCTCGGTCGTCCAGATACGCAGTATTTT. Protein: CASSLGRPDTQYF.